This passage covers 8 T cell receptor beta chains from one sample sequenced in a study of blood T cell repertoires in COVID-19. The method was immunoSEQ multiplex PCR; TCRdb's version includes in-frame clones alone and lacks a portion of them. Here the sample spans under 450,000 clones, around 88% being singletons. Sample: peripheral blood. Receptors were obtained from a woman in her forties or fifties with COVID-19, enrolled during active disease.

CDR3 region: CASSQGGAKLFF. DNA of the CDR3: TGCGCCAGCAGCCAAGGCGGGGCAAAACTGTTTTTT. V usage is TRBV4-1 and J usage is TRBJ1-4; possible D gene TRBD1, 5 bases. V was shortened by 1 base and J by 10 bases, with 7 bases between the two germline ends. The germline V gene has CDR1 MGHRA and CDR2 YSYEKL. The CDR3 has 12 amino acids.

This chain joins TRBV28 and TRBJ1-1; D is unresolved. The CDR3 covers 15 residues. Germline lookup yields CDR1 MDHEN and CDR2 SYDVKM. The ends were cut back, 4 bases at V and 1 base at J, with 13 bases in the middle. In nucleotides, the CDR3 is TGTGCCAGCAGTTATCTAGCGACGGGGAACACTGAAGCTTTCTTT. As protein: CASSYLATGNTEAFF.

This chain uses TRBV15 with TRBJ2-1; D perhaps matches TRBD2 (6 bases). With 3 bases removed from V and 8 bases from J, the gap between germline ends came to 11 bases. Germline-derived CDR1 and CDR2 are LNHNV and YYDKDF (reference sequence). The CDR3 totals 13 residues. CDR3 in amino acids: CATSSAGFDEQFF. DNA of the CDR3: TGTGCCACCAGCAGTGCGGGATTCGATGAGCAGTTCTTC.

CDR3 sequence: CASSFGGGSDEQFF. In DNA form, the CDR3 reads TGTGCCAGCAGCTTCGGCGGGGGGTCCGATGAGCAGTTCTTC. This sequence joins TRBV7-8 and TRBJ2-1, with 8 bases matching TRBD2. In germline, CDR1 is SGHVS, CDR2 FQNEAQ. CDR3 length: 14 residues. J gave up 8 bases and V 3 bases, and 6 bases lay outside the gene matches.

The chain couples TRBV7-8 to TRBJ1-3; 7 bases match TRBD1. Germline assignment: CDR1 SGHVS and CDR2 FQNEAQ. V shed 4 bases, J shed 8 bases, and the junction held 11 bases outside the gene matches. The CDR3 spans 15 residues. Here the CDR3 reads CASSSRQGLLHTIYF. The CDR3 DNA follows: TGTGCCAGCAGCTCAAGACAGGGTCTCTTGCACACCATATATTTT.

The chain joins TRBV2 to TRBJ1-2; TRBD1 matches at 8 bases. Per the germline V gene, CDR1 is SNHLY and CDR2 is FYNNEI. The CDR3 is 13 residues long. V lost 5 bases, J lost 6 bases, and 5 bases stayed unmatched. The CDR3 coding sequence is TGTGCCAGCAGTTTGGACAGGGCGGATGGCTACACCTTC. As protein: CASSLDRADGYTF.

The chain recombines TRBV6-5 with TRBJ1-1; no reliable D call. The germline V and J ends were trimmed by 6 bases and 1 base, with 15 bases remaining between them. The CDR3 is made up of 15 amino acids. Germline V gives CDR1 MNHEY, CDR2 SVGAGI. The CDR3 protein is CASSPSWRANTEAFF. CDR3 nucleotides: TGTGCCAGCAGCCCCAGCTGGAGGGCGAACACTGAAGCTTTCTTT.

This chain connects TRBV6-5 to TRBJ2-3, with D possibly TRBD2 on 6 matching bases. The CDR3 extends over 11 amino acids. The V end was cut by 11 bases, the J end by 5 bases, with 11 bases between. Germline V gene sequence: CDR1 MNHEY, CDR2 SVGAGI. The CDR3 spells CASTGGDTQYF. The CDR3 DNA sequence: TGTGCCTCTACCGGGGGAGATACGCAGTATTTT.